Below are 7 T cell receptor beta chains sequenced from a single sample in a study of blood T cell repertoires in COVID-19. Assay used: immunoSEQ multiplex PCR; TCRdb lists only in-frame clones, some missing. The sample yields nearly 350,000 clones, roughly 87% seen once. Sequences were obtained from PBMCs or T cells enriched from blood (not recorded which). The receptors shown here come from a woman in her thirties who had recovered from COVID-19.

The chain couples TRBV27 to TRBJ1-1, with D tentatively TRBD1 (6 bases). V lost 8 bases to trimming and J lost 8 bases, with 24 bases between them. CDR1 and CDR2 from the germline V gene are MNHEY and SMNVEV (reference sequence). This CDR3 comprises 15 residues. The DNA of the CDR3 is TGTGCCAGCGGGCCTGGTAAGACAGGAGGTGGGGAAGCTTTCTTT. Its translation: CASGPGKTGGGEAFF.

This rearrangement joins TRBV4-1 to TRBJ1-4; D call uncertain. From germline, CDR1 is MGHRA and CDR2 YSYEKL. Trimming took 2 bases from V and 8 from J, leaving 15 bases between them. This CDR3 is built from 15 residues. CDR3 in amino acids: CASSQTHPGGEKLFF. The CDR3 DNA is TGCGCCAGCAGCCAAACCCACCCAGGCGGGGAAAAACTGTTTTTT.

This clone has a handful of counts. This chain connects TRBV28 to TRBJ2-3; no reliable D call. With 5 bases removed from V and 2 bases from J, the gap between germline ends came to 8 bases. The CDR3 covers 13 residues. The V gene's germline CDR1 is MDHEN and CDR2 SYDVKM. CDR3 sequence: CASSPGFTDTQYF. The DNA for the CDR3 is TGTGCCAGCAGTCCCGGGTTCACAGATACGCAGTATTTT.

In its sample, this clone was seen once. This chain connects TRBV6-5 to TRBJ1-1; 7 positions match TRBD1. With V trimmed by 2 bases and J by 8 bases, 5 bases remained unmatched. This CDR3 is 13 amino acids long. Germline CDR1 reads MNHEY; CDR2 reads SVGAGI. The CDR3, as DNA: TGTGCCAGCAGTTACCCCTGGACAGGAGAAGCTTTCTTT. Translation: CASSYPWTGEAFF.

The rearrangement links TRBV6-2 or TRBV6-3 to TRBJ1-2; 7 bases are a match to TRBD1. CDR3 length: 13 residues. CDR1 is MNHEY, CDR2 SVGEGT, per germline. Unmatched junction bases numbered 3, after V lost 5 bases and J lost 3 bases. The CDR3 spells CASSPGTDYGYTF. The CDR3 nucleotides read TGTGCCAGCAGTCCCGGGACAGACTATGGCTACACCTTC.

The chain couples TRBV5-1 to TRBJ2-5; D possibly corresponds to TRBD1 (6 bases). V lost 4 bases to trimming and J lost 5 bases, with 12 bases between them. The CDR3 totals 13 residues. The germline gives CDR1 SGHRS, CDR2 YFSETQ. CDR3 nucleotide sequence: TGCGCCAGCAGCAGGGGGTCGGCGGAGACCCAGTACTTC. This sequence encodes CASSRGSAETQYF.

This clone was detected a few times. The chain joins TRBV7-6 to TRBJ2-1; 14 positions match TRBD2. The ends lost 4 bases at V and 6 bases at J; junction bases unmatched: 14. The germline V gene has CDR1 SGHVS and CDR2 FNYEAQ. The CDR3 has 19 amino acids. The CDR3 DNA reads TGTGCCAGCAGCTCCAGGACTAGCGGGGGGTTGGGACCCACCAATGAGCAGTTCTTC. It codes for CASSSRTSGGLGPTNEQFF.